This T cell receptor (beta chain) was identified during a study of Graves' ophthalmopathy and Graves' hyperthyroidism. Per the germline V gene, CDR1 is DFQATT and CDR2 is SNEGSKA (reference sequence). The CDR3 covers 13 residues. The V end was cut by 6 bases, the J end by 7 bases, with 15 bases between. For repertoire sequencing, the TCR beta CDR3 regions were amplified from RNA transcripts. The first round was an RT-PCR with HTBI primers, and the second round was a multiplex PCR. Via MiXCR, TCRdb re-called the multiplex PCR reads, giving one row per CDR3 protein. This table holds around 1,200,000 distinct CDR3 sequences, less than 45% found once. This clonotype was counted at least ten times.

The chain is built from TRBV20-1 and TRBJ1-4, with a tentative D call TRBD1 (5 bases). The source of this sequence is an adult man with Graves' hyperthyroidism. Sequenced sample: peripheral blood or thyroid tissue (not recorded which). The CDR3 DNA reads as TGCAGTGCAGTTGGGGGACGGGGTGAAAAACTGTTTTTT. It specifies CSAVGGRGEKLFF.